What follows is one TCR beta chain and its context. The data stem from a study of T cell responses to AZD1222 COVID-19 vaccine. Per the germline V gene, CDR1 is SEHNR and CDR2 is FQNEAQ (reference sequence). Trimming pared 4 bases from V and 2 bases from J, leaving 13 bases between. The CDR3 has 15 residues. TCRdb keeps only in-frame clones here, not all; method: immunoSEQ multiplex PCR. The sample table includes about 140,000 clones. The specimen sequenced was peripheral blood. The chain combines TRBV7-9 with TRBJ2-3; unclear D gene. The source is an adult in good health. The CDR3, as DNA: TGTGCCAGCAGCTCTTACGGCGGATACACAGATACGCAGTATTTT. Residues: CASSSYGGYTDTQYF.